The entry below gives a single TCR beta chain sequence along with its context. This clonotype was recorded at least ten times. Its antigen is not yet known. The record has no base qualities; no much larger clone is one base away. This entry belongs to a study of T cell repertoires in cytomegalovirus infection (dated by TCRdb to about 2019). With respect to the entire study: Donor HLA type was relevant to the analysis, as public TCR beta signatures indicated carriage of CMV infection together with the matching HLA type.

The investigation overall reported the following: The ex vivo response was dominated by HLA-C-restricted CMV-specific TCR beta clonotypes, and the single most frequent clonotype in two of eight donors was supplied by these HLA-C-restricted clonotypes. Cumulative frequency of public TCR beta family members discriminated carriers of CMV infection plus the relevant HLA type in this cohort and an independent 352-donor cohort.

The sequencer listed for this sample is Illumina HiSeq 1500. TCRdb reanalyzed the raw reads on its own, using fastp at Q25 for trimming and MiXCR for clone calling, and kept in-frame beta chains. Identical CDR3 proteins give one entry, which carries the most common genes and DNA. The sample table shows roughly 300,000 distinct CDR3 sequences, and 9.5% are seen once. Of the sample, around 4.5% falls within the top ten clones. CDR1 and CDR2, per the germline V gene (reference sequence), are SEHNR and FQNEAQ. Its CDR3 holds 17 amino acids, cysteine through phenylalanine. The read is trimmed to its CDR3 DNA, 51 bases read in frame from base 1. Ends trimmed: V by 3 bases, J by 0 bases; bases unmatched to a gene: 8.

The receptor chain draws on TRBV7-9 and TRBJ1-1, with 9 bases in between that match TRBD1. The origin of this receptor is a human donor in good health (CMV status not recorded). Some clones in this sample may be carry-over from other donors' samples. Sequenced sample: PBMCs. The CDR3 region reads CASSFGDRASMNTEAFF. The DNA is as follows: TGTGCCAGCAGCTTCGGGGACAGGGCCTCCATGAACACTGAAGCTTTCTTT.